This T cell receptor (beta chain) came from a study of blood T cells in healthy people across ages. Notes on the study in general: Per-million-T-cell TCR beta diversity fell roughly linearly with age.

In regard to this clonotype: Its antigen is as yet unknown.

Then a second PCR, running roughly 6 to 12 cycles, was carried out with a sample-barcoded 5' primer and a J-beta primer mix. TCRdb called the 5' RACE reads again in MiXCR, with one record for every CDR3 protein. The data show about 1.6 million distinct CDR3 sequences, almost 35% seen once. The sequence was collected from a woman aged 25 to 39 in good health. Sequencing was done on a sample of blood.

CDR3 residues: CASSSGGLTYEQYF. The DNA of the CDR3 is TGTGCCAGCAGCTCGGGGGGACTCACCTACGAGCAGTACTTC. The chain combines TRBV5-6 with TRBJ2-7, with 7 bases identical to TRBD2. The CDR3 runs 14 residues. The V gene's germline CDR1 is SGHDT and CDR2 YYEEEE. The junction had 5 bases not matched to a gene; V was cut back by 3 bases and J by 2 bases.